This T cell receptor beta chain stems from a study of cytomegalovirus exposure and HLA in healthy donors. TCRdb keeps only in-frame clones here, not all; method: immunoSEQ multiplex PCR. Here the sample spans 60,000 to 80,000 clones, around four fifths being singletons. J lost 4 bases, V lost 5 bases, and 24 bases had no gene match. This CDR3 spans 20 amino acids. The donors were members of the validation cohort, which comprised 120 subjects and was separate from the first cohort of roughly 700 subjects. The rearrangement links TRBV23-1 to TRBJ1-2, with 8 bases fitting TRBD1. TRBV23-1 is annotated as an ORF whose role is uncertain. Sequencing was performed on PBMCs. The sequence derives from a young man in good health and CMV-seronegative. In DNA form, the CDR3 reads TGCGCCAGCAGTTCTCATAAGAAGACAGGGGCGGGCAGACCTATCTATGGCTACACCTTC. This encodes CASSSHKKTGAGRPIYGYTF.